This T cell receptor (beta chain) was identified in a study of CD8+CD57+ T cells in acquired aplastic anemia. Study at large: Isolated CD4+ and CD8+ cells, once sorted, yielded DNA averaging 3.2 ug. An average of about 10.8 million reads for CD4+ cells was obtained from healthy donors. Study-level results: Patients and controls shared under 35 CD8+ CDR3 sequences, which appeared highly expressed in patients and within their immunodominant clones. Significant differences in CD8+ Simpson's diversity were not observed between patients and controls.

TCR beta VDJ and CDR3 profiling used genomic DNA as template. TCRdb ran MiXCR on the reads and lists one entry per CDR3 protein. The repertoire holds around 230,000 distinct CDR3 sequences, with over 60% as singletons. The CDR3 loop spans 16 amino acids. Unmatched junction bases numbered 8, after V lost 5 bases and J lost 3 bases. Germline CDR1 and CDR2: SGHVS and FQNEAQ. This clonotype was seen just once. Its cognate antigen is unknown. The chain carries TRBV7-8 and TRBJ2-5, with 11 bases fitting TRBD1. Sequencing input: sorted CD4+, CD8+, or CD8+CD57+ T cells (not recorded which) from PBMCs. The TCR comes from a human donor in good health. The CDR3 spells CASSQRTGGAKETQYF. CDR3 sequence (DNA): TGTGCCAGCAGCCAGCGGACAGGGGGCGCAAAAGAGACCCAGTACTTC.